This T cell receptor (beta chain) was sequenced in a study of CD8+ T cells in alopecia areata. Looking at the study overall: Twice daily, treated patients received 5 to 10 mg of oral tofacitinib. Tofacitinib therapy took 6 to 18 months; 6 months off drug came after.

Germline trimming cut 3 bases from V and 5 bases from J; bases unmatched to any gene: 6. The CDR3 sequence is 17 residues long. Looked up from germline, CDR1 is SGDLS and CDR2 is YYNGEE. This clone occurred a few times. The authors extracted RNA and reverse transcribed it into cDNA as the sequencing template. Using immunoSEQ multiplex PCR, the repertoire was profiled, and TCRdb retains in-frame clones only, with some absent. The profile shows hundreds of thousands of clones, roughly 64% of them singletons. The treatment was: oral pan-JAK inhibitor, 5-10 mg twice daily. Sorting of CD4+ and CD8+ T cells was performed on PBMCs.

This receptor was taken from a human donor with alopecia areata. The input for sequencing was CD4+ T cells sorted from blood, taken at week 24, from a patient treated with tofacitinib. The V gene is TRBV9, the J gene TRBJ2-3, with TRBD2 matching 16 bases. This CDR3 is CASSDGTSGGAEDTQYF. The CDR3 nucleotides are TGTGCCAGCAGCGATGGGACTAGCGGGGGGGCCGAAGATACGCAGTATTTT.